A single T cell receptor beta chain is shown here with its context. The record originates from a study of blood T cell repertoires in COVID-19. About the research overall: COVID-19 samples, acute and convalescent, were from the United States, Italy and Spain.

CDR1 and CDR2 from the germline V gene are MDHEN and SYDVKM. The length of the CDR3 is 15 residues. V was clipped by 6 bases and J by 7 bases, with 16 bases between them. Sequencing was performed with immunoSEQ multiplex PCR; in TCRdb, only in-frame clones are kept and a portion is missing. This table holds 150,000 to 200,000 clones, about 80% found once. This rearrangement joins TRBV28 to TRBJ1-6; D perhaps matches TRBD1 (6 bases). This clonotype was obtained from a man aged 50-59 years who had recovered from COVID-19. Specimen: PBMCs or T cells enriched from blood (not recorded which). Here the CDR3 reads CASRGRQALNSPLHF. The CDR3 DNA follows: TGTGCCAGCAGGGGTCGACAGGCTTTGAATTCACCCCTCCACTTT.